This T cell receptor (beta chain) was captured by sequencing in a study of T cells in Graves' hyperthyroidism and ophthalmopathy. Study overall: Peripheral blood specimens were obtained at initial diagnosis, prior to any treatment. Points from the study as a whole: Most thyroid clonotypes expanded above 0.001 were also detected in blood.

Patients aged 18 to 65 had newly diagnosed hyperthyroidism of under 2 months' duration. Diagnosis relied on clinical symptoms, serum thyroxine and TRAb, thyroid ultrasound and orbital computed tomography. On this clonotype itself: Antigen: not known.

Researchers amplified the TCR beta CDR3 regions from RNA transcripts. Initially, a first-round RT-PCR of the TCR CDR3 employed the HTBI primer set. TCRdb re-analysed the multiplex PCR reads in MiXCR, keeping a single row per CDR3 protein. The sample yields about 840,000 distinct CDR3 sequences, roughly 37% seen once. CDR3 length: 16 residues. The germline V and J ends were trimmed by 2 bases and 12 bases, with 20 bases remaining between them. Germline V CDR1 and CDR2: KGHSH, LQKENI. The receptor was isolated from a man aged 18 to 30 with Graves' hyperthyroidism. The sequenced sample was blood. The V gene is TRBV18, the J gene TRBJ1-6; D gene unclear. This CDR3 is CASSPTSMSVIQPLHF. For the CDR3, the DNA is TGTGCCAGCTCACCAACTTCGATGTCAGTAATTCAACCCCTCCACTTT.